The 25 T cell receptor beta chains below all came from one sample that was sequenced in a study of regulatory T cells in long-lasting Graves disease. iRepertoire HTBI primers and Arm-PCR of CDR3 regions built TCR beta libraries. TCRdb reprocessed the multiplex PCR reads via MiXCR and lists one record per CDR3 protein. Of over 300,000 distinct CDR3 sequences in the sample, 15% to 20% are singletons; the top ten hold just under 30%. Time point: persistent/refractory GD, antithyroid drugs over 5 years with positive TRAb. Preparation of the TCR library used RNA extracted from PBMCs. Sequencing used peripheral blood mononuclear cells (PBMCs), obtained when the disease was refractory, from a patient treated with antithyroid drugs. These receptors were taken from a female donor with Graves disease.

In its sample, this clonotype was seen many times. CDR3 nucleotide sequence: TGTGCCAGCAGCTTACCAGGGGGCTTACTAGAGACCCAGTACTTC. Residues: CASSLPGGLLETQYF. The V and J genes are TRBV7-9 and TRBJ2-5; 8 bases fit TRBD1. The junction had 6 bases not matched to a gene; V was cut back by 2 bases and J by 4 bases. This CDR3 comprises 15 residues. Germline V lookup: CDR1 SEHNR, CDR2 FQNEAQ (reference sequence).

This clonotype appeared many times. J is TRBJ2-7 and V is TRBV11-3; 8 bases line up with TRBD2. Per germline, CDR1 SGHNT and CDR2 YENEEA. V was pared by 1 base and J by 4 bases, with 12 bases of the junction left unmatched. The CDR3 covers 17 residues. CDR3: CASSLGAAGGDEYEQYF. The CDR3 region has the DNA TGTGCCAGCAGCTTAGGGGCGGCGGGGGGCGATGAATACGAGCAGTACTTC.

This clonotype was seen a few times. V and J are TRBV6-2 or TRBV6-3 and TRBJ1-6; 7 nucleotides agree with TRBD1. J gave up 9 bases and V 4 bases, and 9 bases lay outside the gene matches. The CDR3 has 15 amino acids. Germline V lookup: CDR1 MNHEY, CDR2 SVGEGT. CDR3 sequence: CASSFDRASGSPLHF. DNA for the CDR3: TGTGCCAGCAGTTTTGACAGGGCTTCCGGTTCACCCCTCCACTTT.

This clonotype was seen many times. This sequence joins TRBV27 and TRBJ1-1, with D possibly matching TRBD1 (5 bases). Germline-derived CDR1 and CDR2 are MNHEY and SMNVEV (reference sequence). Trimming cost V 3 bases and J 8 bases, with 7 bases left between them. CDR3 length equals 11 residues. Here the CDR3 DNA reads TGTGCCAGCAGTTTTAACAGGGAAGCTTTCTTT. Translating gives CASSFNREAFF.

The V and J genes are TRBV18 and TRBJ2-7; D is perhaps TRBD1 (6 bases). This CDR3 has 13 residues. V dropped 3 bases and J dropped 4 bases, with 10 bases sitting between them. Germline V gene data show CDR1 as KGHSH and CDR2 as LQKENI. CDR3 nucleotides: TGTGCCAGCTCACCGGTCGGACAGTACGAGCAGTACTTC. Translating it yields CASSPVGQYEQYF.

J is TRBJ2-5 and V is TRBV2; 8 nucleotides agree with TRBD2. V lost 0 bases, J lost 5 bases, and 5 bases stayed unmatched. The CDR3 contains 15 residues. Germline values: CDR1 SNHLY, CDR2 FYNNEI. CDR3 coding DNA: TGTGCCAGCAGTGAAGCGCCGGGACTAGAGGAGACCCAGTACTTC. Translating it yields CASSEAPGLEETQYF.

The chain employs TRBV20-1 and TRBJ2-7; possibly TRBD2 for D (6 bases). The CDR3 runs to 17 residues. V was pared by 3 bases and J by 3 bases, with 24 bases between. The germline V gene has CDR1 DFQATT and CDR2 SNEGSKA (reference sequence). The CDR3 protein is CSARVRGGSSVNYEQYF. The CDR3 nucleotides are TGCAGTGCTAGGGTGCGGGGTGGGTCTAGCGTTAACTACGAGCAGTACTTC.

J is TRBJ1-5 and V is TRBV20-1; D ambiguous. CDR1 and CDR2 from the germline V gene are DFQATT and SNEGSKA (reference sequence). The CDR3 spans 12 residues. V lost 3 bases and J 5 bases, leaving 8 bases between the germline ends. CDR3 amino acids: CSASDGYQPQHF. In DNA form, the CDR3 reads TGCAGTGCTAGCGACGGGTATCAGCCCCAGCATTTT.

This clonotype has only a few counts. The chain employs TRBV3-1 and TRBJ2-5, with a weak D call TRBD1 (8 bases). The V gene's germline CDR1 is LGHDT and CDR2 YNNKEL (reference sequence). The V gene lost 5 bases and the J gene lost 5 bases, with 15 bases spanning the gap. The length of the CDR3 is 14 residues. The CDR3 protein is CASSDRGAGETQYF. CDR3 DNA: TGTGCCAGCAGCGACAGGGGAGCGGGGGAGACCCAGTACTTC.

Many counts were recorded for this clonotype. The chain has TRBV12-3 or TRBV12-4 and TRBJ2-2; TRBD2 agrees at 11 bases. J lost 6 bases, V lost 3 bases, and 6 bases had no gene match. The CDR3 is 16 amino acids. Here the CDR3 reads CASSFKTSGIPGELFF. The CDR3 coding sequence is TGTGCCAGCAGTTTTAAGACTAGCGGGATTCCCGGGGAGCTGTTTTTT.

A word on this clonotype: The likely explanation is a read error, given a far larger clone one base away. V and J are TRBV28 and TRBJ2-3; TRBD1 might be the D (6 bases). Near its end, the DNA agrees better with TRBJ1-1, so the J call may be wrong. Germline V gives CDR1 MDHEN, CDR2 SYDVKM. The CDR3 is 16 residues long. CDR3 in DNA: TGTGCCAGCAGTTCCGCCTCGACAGGAACGAACACTGGAGCTTTCTTT. It specifies CASSSASTGTNTGAFF.

The chain couples TRBV7-6 to TRBJ2-7, with 7 nucleotides matching TRBD1. CDR3 length equals 17 residues. V lost 5 bases, J lost 3 bases, and 16 bases stayed unmatched. The V gene's germline CDR1 is SGHVS and CDR2 FNYEAQ. The CDR3 loop reads CASSRDDRRGNSYEQYF. The CDR3 DNA reads TGTGCCAGCAGCCGTGATGATCGCAGGGGGAATAGCTACGAGCAGTACTTC.

This clonotype was detected ten times or more. The CDR3 sequence is CASSPDRTYGYTF. In nucleotides, the CDR3 is TGTGCCAGCAGCCCGGACAGGACCTATGGCTACACCTTC. The chain links TRBV7-2 to TRBJ1-2; 7 bases map to TRBD1. Looked up from germline, CDR1 is SGHTA and CDR2 is FQGNSA. With V trimmed by 5 bases and J by 4 bases, 4 bases remained unmatched. CDR3 length equals 13 residues.

This clonotype was observed a handful of times. The chain carries TRBV4-3 and TRBJ1-1, with TRBD1 identical over 8 bases. Trimming removed 0 bases from V and 1 base from J; junction bases left unmatched: 7. The CDR3 sequence is 17 residues long. Germline V gene lookup returns CDR1 LGHNA and CDR2 YSLEER. The CDR3 nucleotides are TGCGCCAGCAGCCAAGAAGGGCAGGGGGCATGGAACACTGAAGCTTTCTTT. It specifies CASSQEGQGAWNTEAFF.

This clonotype was counted between two and nine times. The gene calls are TRBV27 and TRBJ1-1; the D gene is possibly TRBD1 (5 bases). The CDR3 covers 15 residues. Looked up from germline, CDR1 is MNHEY and CDR2 is SMNVEV (reference sequence). V was cut by 5 bases and J by 5 bases, with 18 bases left in between. The DNA for the CDR3 is TGTGCCAGCAGTCCCCCCGGGGGTCTAGGGACTGAAGCTTTCTTT. The encoded protein is CASSPPGGLGTEAFF.

CDR3 coding DNA: TGTGCCAGCTCATCGGACTGCGAGCAGTACTTC. Its translation is CASSSDCEQYF. The chain carries TRBV18 and TRBJ2-7; D perhaps matches TRBD2 (5 bases). The germline V gene encodes CDR1 KGHSH and CDR2 LQKENI. The V end lost 5 bases, the J end lost 6 bases, and 8 bases lay between the germline ends. The CDR3 has 11 residues.

The chain is built from TRBV18 and TRBJ1-1, with a weak D call TRBD1 (6 bases). CDR1 is KGHSH, CDR2 LQKENI, per germline. V lost 3 bases to trimming and J lost 6 bases, with 11 bases between them. The CDR3 covers 13 residues. The DNA of the CDR3 is TGTGCCAGCTCACCGGGCAGGGGAGCTGAAGCTTTCTTT. Translated, it gives CASSPGRGAEAFF.

The chain combines TRBV12-3 or TRBV12-4 with TRBJ2-3; 9 positions agree with TRBD1. This CDR3 is 15 amino acids long. V was clipped by 7 bases and J by 1 base; unmatched bases: 6. The CDR3 DNA reads as TGTGCCAGCAATGACCGGGACAGGGGCACAGATACGCAGTATTTT. Its protein product is CASNDRDRGTDTQYF.

This clonotype was seen at least ten times. This rearrangement joins TRBV25-1 to TRBJ2-5, with D possibly TRBD1 on 5 matching bases. V lost 3 bases to trimming and J lost 4 bases, with 33 bases between them. This CDR3 is built from 21 residues. The V gene's germline CDR1 is MGHDK and CDR2 SYGVNS. The CDR3 reads CASSDLGSVGPETDFPETQYF. The DNA for the CDR3 is TGTGCCAGCAGTGATTTGGGTTCTGTTGGTCCGGAGACAGATTTCCCAGAGACCCAGTACTTC.

In regard to this clonotype: A much larger clone differs from this one at a single base, so this may be a read error. V is TRBV18 and J is TRBJ1-5, with a possible D match to TRBD1 (5 bases). Germline-derived CDR1 and CDR2 are KGHSH and LQKENI. This CDR3 comprises 14 residues. The CDR3 DNA is TGTGCCAGCTTACCAGGGTGGGCCAATCAGCCCCAGCATTTT. Translating it yields CASLPGWANQPQHF.

The genes are TRBV14 and TRBJ2-2; D could derive from TRBD1 or TRBD2 (5 bases each). The V end lost 4 bases, the J end lost 4 bases, and 10 bases lay between the germline ends. This CDR3 has 14 amino acids. CDR1 SGHDN and CDR2 FVKESK come from the germline V gene. CDR3: CASSRGPGTGELFF. In DNA, the CDR3 is TGTGCCAGCAGCCGGGGACCGGGCACCGGGGAGCTGTTTTTT.

There are a few counts of this clonotype. This sequence joins TRBV3-1 and TRBJ2-7, with 12 bases identical to TRBD2. The germline V gene has CDR1 LGHDT and CDR2 YNNKEL (reference sequence). CDR3 length equals 14 residues. The trim removed 3 bases at V and 5 bases at J, leaving 2 bases unmatched. CDR3 DNA: TGTGCCAGCAGCCAGGGACTAGCGGGTCACGAGCAGTACTTC. Amino acids: CASSQGLAGHEQYF.

This clonotype was seen many times. This rearrangement joins TRBV2 to TRBJ1-1, with D perhaps matching TRBD1 (5 bases). This CDR3 contains 14 residues. Germline V gene data show CDR1 as SNHLY and CDR2 as FYNNEI. V lost 7 bases to trimming and J lost 3 bases, with 15 bases between them. As DNA, the CDR3 is TGTGCCAGCACCCTGGGACTAGGAGACACTGAAGCTTTCTTT. This gives the protein CASTLGLGDTEAFF.

This clonotype was observed at least ten times. The V and J genes are TRBV7-3 and TRBJ1-2; no reliable D call. CDR1 SGHTA and CDR2 FQGTGA come from the germline V gene. The CDR3 consists of 15 residues. V lost 5 bases to trimming and J lost 4 bases, with 17 bases between them. CDR3 DNA: TGTGCCAGCAGCCTTAGATATAACAATCGCTATGGCTACACCTTC. Translated, it gives CASSLRYNNRYGYTF. Full variable domain (remainder filled in from reference TRBV7-3 and TRBJ1-2): GAGVSQTPSNKVTEKGKYVELRCDPISGHTALYWYRQSLGQGPEFLIYFQGTGAADDSGLPNDRFFAVRPEGSVSTLKIQRTERGDSAVYLCASSLRYNNRYGYTFGSGTRLTVV.

This clonotype was picked up many times. This chain joins TRBV12-3 or TRBV12-4 and TRBJ1-5; D call uncertain. This CDR3 region has 14 residues. V was cut by 5 bases and J by 7 bases, with 15 bases left in between. In DNA, the CDR3 is TGTGCCAGCAGTCCCCTAACCACCGGGCAGCCCCAGCATTTT. Protein: CASSPLTTGQPQHF.